The rows below give T cell receptor beta chains drawn from one sample of a study of tumor-infiltrating lymphocytes in primary liver carcinoma. TCRdb redid the calling of the multiplex PCR reads with MiXCR, one entry per CDR3 protein. The sample has 310,000 or so distinct CDR3 sequences, around three fifths seen once. The material sequenced was peripheral blood. The origin of the receptors is a man aged 35-49 years with primary liver carcinoma and hepatitis B virus infection. Both conserved end residues are part of each CDR3. A D gene is named only where the DNA matches it firmly. Only some rows state a clone size, as once, few, many or a class for expanded clones.

V gene	J gene	clone size	D gene	CDR3 DNA	CDR3 protein
TRBV12-3/TRBV12-4	TRBJ2-7	NA	NA	TGTGCCTGCAGCTTTCAGAAATACGAGCAGTACTTC	CACSFQKYEQYF
TRBV30	TRBJ2-5	few	NA	TGTGCCTGGAGTGCTGCACTTCAAGAGACCCAGTACTTC	CAWSAALQETQYF
TRBV6-5	TRBJ2-5	NA	NA	TGTCCAAGCAGTTACTCGAAGACCCAGTACTTC	CPSSYSKTQYF
TRBV4-2	TRBJ2-7	NA	NA	TGCGCTAGCAGTAAAGAAGGAGACAGTTACGAGCAGTACTTC	CASSKEGDSYEQYF
TRBV11-2	TRBJ2-7	NA	TRBD2	TGTGCCAGCAGCTTAGTTTCGGGAGGAACATCCTACGAGCAATACTTC	CASSLVSGGTSYEQYF
TRBV13	TRBJ2-3	NA	TRBD1	TGTGCCATCAGACTAAGACAGGGCTCAGATACGCAGTATTTT	CAIRLRQGSDTQYF
TRBV20-1	TRBJ2-1	NA	NA	TGCAGTGCTTCCGCGCTTGAGCAGTTCTTC	CSASALEQFF
TRBV7-9	TRBJ2-7	many	TRBD1	TGTGCCAGCAGTCGTCCGGGACAGGGTAACGAGCAGTACTTC	CASSRPGQGNEQYF
TRBV12-3/TRBV12-4	TRBJ2-7	many	TRBD1	TGTGCCAGCAGTTTAGGGGGACAGCTATCCTACGAGCAGTACTTC	CASSLGGQLSYEQYF
TRBV29-1	TRBJ2-5	NA	TRBD1	TGCAGCGTTAAGGGGGCCCGACCCGAAAGGTTGCAAGAGACCCAGTACTTC	CSVKGARPERLQETQYF
TRBV20-1	TRBJ2-3	NA	NA	TGCAGTGCTAGGGACCTCTGGGCGGATACGCAGTATTTT	CSARDLWADTQYF
TRBV30	TRBJ2-1	NA	NA	TGTGCCTGGAGTCTTCGGCTAGTGGGAGCGGATGAGCAGTTCTTC	CAWSLRLVGADEQFF
TRBV29-1	TRBJ2-3	once	NA	TGCAGCGATGAAGATCTCATGACGGGGAACATCGATACCCAGACGTTCACAGATACGCAGTATTTT	CSDEDLMTGNIDTQTFTDTQYF
TRBV11-2	TRBJ2-4	medium-sized	NA	TGTGCCAGCAGCTTAGAGGCGGGCGGGAACATTCAGTACTTC	CASSLEAGGNIQYF
TRBV4-2	TRBJ2-2	many	NA	TGTGCCAGCAATAGCGGAGGGGGCGGGGAGCTGTTTTTT	CASNSGGGGELFF
TRBV5-1	TRBJ1-1	NA	NA	TGCGCCAGCAACTTCGCCTACCGACAGAGTGAAATTTTCTTT	CASNFAYRQSEIFF
TRBV5-1	TRBJ2-2	NA	TRBD1	TGCGCCAGCAGCCGCCTGGGACAGGGAGCCGGGGAGCTGTTTTTT	CASSRLGQGAGELFF
TRBV11-2	TRBJ2-7	few	NA	TGTGCCAGCAGCTTAGCGGAAGTTGACTACGAGCAGTGCTTC	CASSLAEVDYEQCF
TRBV6-6	TRBJ1-1	many	NA	TGTGCCAGCAGTTACTCGATCCCCGTTGATATGAACACTGAAGCTTTCTTT	CASSYSIPVDMNTEAFF
TRBV11-2	TRBJ2-2	once	NA	TGCGCCAGCAGCACCGGGAGTACCACTGGGGAGCTGTTTTTT	CASSTGSTTGELFF
TRBV6-5	TRBJ2-1	many	TRBD2	TGTGCCAGCAGTCCTAACCTCTCGGGAGGGACTAGGTCCGACAATGAGCAGTTCTTC	CASSPNLSGGTRSDNEQFF
TRBV14	TRBJ2-1	NA	TRBD2	TGTGCCAGCAGGCAAAGACTAGCGGGTACCTACAATGAGCAGTTCTTC	CASRQRLAGTYNEQFF
TRBV2	TRBJ2-1	NA	NA	TGTACCAGCGGTGACGAGGGGGGATCCTACAATGAGCAGTTCTTC	CTSGDEGGSYNEQFF
TRBV10-3	TRBJ2-3	many	TRBD2	TGTGCCATCACCTCGGGACTAGCGGGAGGGACAGATACGCAGTATTTT	CAITSGLAGGTDTQYF
TRBV6-5	TRBJ1-1	many	NA	TGTGCCAGCAGTTACTCGAGGGCCACTGAAGCTTTCTTT	CASSYSRATEAFF
TRBV11-2	TRBJ2-1	NA	NA	TGTGCCAGCAGCGAACGTGGTGAGCATCTCTTC	CASSERGEHLF
TRBV11-2	TRBJ2-3	NA	TRBD2	TGTGCCAGCAGCCGGGAAACTGGGGGGGTCGGAGATACGCAGTATTTT	CASSRETGGVGDTQYF
TRBV4-1	TRBJ2-7	few	NA	TGCGCCAGCAGCCAAGCGTTGGCATCCGCCCTCCCATACGAGCAGTACTTC	CASSQALASALPYEQYF
TRBV12-3/TRBV12-4	TRBJ2-7	NA	NA	TGTGCCAGCAACCCCGGCCAAGTTCAGTACTTC	CASNPGQVQYF
TRBV29-1	TRBJ2-1	NA	NA	TGCAGTGTTATAGCGGAGATCTACGATGAGCAGTTCTTC	CSVIAEIYDEQFF
TRBV11-2	TRBJ2-7	NA	NA	TGCGCCAGCAGCTTAGGCGCGGACACAGCCTACGACCAGTACTTC	CASSLGADTAYDQYF
TRBV4-3	TRBJ1-5	once	NA	TGCGCCAGTAGCCGCGTACTTGACGGCAATCACCCCCAGCATTTT	CASSRVLDGNHPQHF
TRBV6-5	TRBJ2-3	NA	NA	TGTGCCAGCACTTACTCGATACAGACAGGTACGCAGTATTTT	CASTYSIQTGTQYF
TRBV10-2	TRBJ1-6	NA	NA	TGCGCCAGCAATGAGGGGGTGGGCAATTCACCCCTCCACTTT	CASNEGVGNSPLHF
TRBV28	TRBJ2-1	NA	NA	TGTGCCAGCAGTTCCGGAGCCTTCAATGAGCACTTCTTC	CASSSGAFNEHFF
TRBV12-3/TRBV12-4	TRBJ2-5	NA	NA	TGTACCAGCAGTTTCGGGGGACCGACTCAAGAGACCCAGTACTTC	CTSSFGGPTQETQYF
TRBV28	TRBJ1-2	NA	NA	TGTGCCAGCGGGAATCGAAACTATGGCTACACCTTC	CASGNRNYGYTF
TRBV11-2	TRBJ1-1	NA	TRBD1	TGTGCCAGCAGCTTAAGCTGGGGCAGGGGGCGGGCTTTCTTT	CASSLSWGRGRAFF
TRBV6-5	TRBJ2-7	few	TRBD2	TGTGCCAGCAGTGGGACTAGCGGGAGTTCCTACGAGAAGTACTTC	CASSGTSGSSYEKYF
TRBV6-1	TRBJ2-7	few	TRBD1	TGTGCCAGCAGTGTCGACAGGGCCTACGAGCAGTACTTC	CASSVDRAYEQYF
TRBV24-1	TRBJ2-1	few	NA	TGTGCCACCAGTGATTCCAGACGGAAAGATGAGCAGTTCTTC	CATSDSRRKDEQFF
TRBV16	TRBJ1-2	few	NA	TGTGCCAGCAGCCCGACAGCGATGCGGGATTATGGCTACACCTTC	CASSPTAMRDYGYTF
TRBV4-1	TRBJ1-2	many	NA	TGCGCCAGCAGCCAAGCCGGGGGGAACTATGGCTACACCTTC	CASSQAGGNYGYTF
TRBV11-2	TRBJ2-2	NA	NA	TGTGCCGGCAGCTTACGTACGTCAGGCGGGGAGCTGTTTTTT	CAGSLRTSGGELFF
TRBV11-1	TRBJ1-1	NA	NA	TGTGCCAACAGCTTTTTGGGTACTGAAGCTTTCTTT	CANSFLGTEAFF
TRBV6-1	TRBJ1-5	once	TRBD1	TGTGCCAACAGTGTCACAGGGGCCTTCAATCAGCCCCAGCATTTC	CANSVTGAFNQPQHF
TRBV6-1	TRBJ1-4	NA	NA	TGTGCCAGCAGTGAACAGGAAACTAATGAGAAACTGTTTTTT	CASSEQETNEKLFF
TRBV4-1	TRBJ1-5	NA	NA	TGCGACAGCAGCCAAGGATTCGATCAGCCCCAGCATTTT	CDSSQGFDQPQHF
TRBV11-2	TRBJ2-1	NA	NA	TGTGCCAGCAGCTCCGGGCTGGCAATCAATGAGCAGTTCTTC	CASSSGLAINEQFF
TRBV28	TRBJ2-7	NA	NA	TGTGCCAGCAGTTTAAAAAGGGCGGAGCAGTACTTC	CASSLKRAEQYF
TRBV12-3/TRBV12-4	TRBJ2-5	many	TRBD2	TGTGCCAGCAGTTCCTTGACTAGCGGGAGTAGAGAGACCCAGTACTTC	CASSSLTSGSRETQYF
TRBV11-2	TRBJ2-2	NA	NA	TGTGCCAGCATCTTAAGTTCGTGCCTCCGTTTCACCGGGGAGCTGTTTTTT	CASILSSCLRFTGELFF
TRBV6-1	TRBJ2-7	NA	NA	TGTGCCAGCAGTGGAATGGCAGACTGCAGCGAGCAGTACTTC	CASSGMADCSEQYF
TRBV11-2	TRBJ2-1	NA	NA	TGTGCCAGCAGCTTAGAGTCTTTAGTGGGGGGACTTCGCAATGAGCAGTTCTTC	CASSLESLVGGLRNEQFF
TRBV11-2	TRBJ2-7	NA	NA	TGTACCACCAGCTTGGCCCTCCTCTACGAGCAGTACTTC	CTTSLALLYEQYF
TRBV11-1	TRBJ2-7	NA	NA	TGTGCCAGCAAACCGACACACAGCCCCTGGAACGAGCAGTACTTC	CASKPTHSPWNEQYF
TRBV4-2	TRBJ2-5	NA	TRBD2	TGTGCCAGCAACCAAGAAGCGGGGCCCCAAGAGACCCAGTACTTC	CASNQEAGPQETQYF
TRBV5-5	TRBJ2-1	NA	NA	TGTGCCAGCGGACTTTATGATGAGCAGTTCTTC	CASGLYDEQFF